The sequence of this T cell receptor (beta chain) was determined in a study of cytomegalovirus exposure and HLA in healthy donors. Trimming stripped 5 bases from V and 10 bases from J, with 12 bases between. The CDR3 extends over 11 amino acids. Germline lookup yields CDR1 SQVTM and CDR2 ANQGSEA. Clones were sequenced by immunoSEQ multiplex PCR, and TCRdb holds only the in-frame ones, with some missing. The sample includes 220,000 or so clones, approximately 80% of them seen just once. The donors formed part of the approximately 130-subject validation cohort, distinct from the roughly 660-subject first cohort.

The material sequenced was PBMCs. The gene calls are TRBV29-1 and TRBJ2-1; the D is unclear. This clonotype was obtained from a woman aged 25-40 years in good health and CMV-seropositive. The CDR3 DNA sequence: TGCAGCGTTCTATACCCTCACGAGCAGTTCTTC. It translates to CSVLYPHEQFF.